These 17 T cell receptor beta chains came from one sample sequenced in a study of T-cell memory formation after mild COVID-19. TCRdb reanalysed the 5' RACE reads using MiXCR and keeps one entry per CDR3 protein. The sample lists about 210,000 distinct CDR3 sequences; around 26% were seen once. The specimen sequenced was PBMCs or a T cell subset sorted from them (not recorded which). The source is an adult woman who had mild COVID-19 (a few samples of this study predate the infection). Cell type and time point are not known.

J is TRBJ1-1 and V is TRBV19, with TRBD1 as a possible D gene (6 bases). The germline V and J ends were trimmed by 5 bases and 1 base, with 11 bases remaining between them. There are 14 residues in the CDR3. Per the germline V gene, CDR1 is LNHDA and CDR2 is SQIVND (reference sequence). CDR3 loop: CASSVLQGNTEAFF. In nucleotides, the CDR3 is TGTGCCAGTAGTGTGTTACAGGGGAACACTGAAGCTTTCTTT. The full variable domain, its missing parts supplied by reference TRBV19 and TRBJ1-1, is DGGITQSPKYLFRKEGQNVTLSCEQNLNHDAMYWYRQDPGQGLRLIYYSQIVNDFQKGDIAEGYSVSREKKESFPLTVTSAQKNPTAFYLCASSVLQGNTEAFFGQGTRLTVV.

The sample holds a few counts of this clonotype. The V call is TRBV7-2, the J call TRBJ2-2; D is ambiguous. Germline CDR1 reads SGHTA; CDR2 reads FQGNSA. The CDR3 spans 13 residues. The V and J ends lost 4 bases and 7 bases respectively, with 10 bases between them. This CDR3 is CASSSTSIGELFF. CDR3 sequence (DNA): TGTGCCAGCAGCTCGACCTCCATCGGGGAGCTGTTTTTT.

This clonotype was counted a few times. A junction boundary mismatches the germline segment, possibly from a read error. The chain couples TRBV3-1 to TRBJ2-3; TRBD2 matches 13 bases. The CDR3 runs to 12 residues. Per the germline V gene, CDR1 is LGHDT and CDR2 is YNNKEL (reference sequence). As DNA, the CDR3 is TGTGCCAGCAGCCCGACTAGCGGGAGGCCGGACTTT. Amino acids: CASSPTSGRPDF.

The table lists this clonotype with a few counts. The germline gene is not matched at one end of the junction; a read error may be the cause. This chain connects TRBV15 to TRBJ2-5; 9 bases align to TRBD2. CDR3 length equals 15 residues. In germline, CDR1 is LNHNV, CDR2 YYDKDF (reference sequence). The CDR3, as DNA: TGTGCCACCAGCATCGAGCGGGAGGCCCAAGGGACCCAGTACTTC. It specifies CATSIEREAQGTQYF.

This chain's CDR3 is CASSRTASYNSPLHF. In nucleotides, the CDR3 is TGTGCCAGCAGTCGGACGGCCTCCTATAATTCACCCCTCCACTTT. This chain connects TRBV12-3 or TRBV12-4 to TRBJ1-6; D call uncertain. V lost 5 bases to trimming and J lost 0 bases, with 8 bases between them. The CDR3 is 15 amino acids.

The gene calls are TRBV12-3 or TRBV12-4 and TRBJ2-1; TRBD2 matches at 9 bases. Trimming cost V 4 bases and J 4 bases; bases outside gene matches: 5. The CDR3 is 15 residues long. The CDR3 spells CASSSLAGRYNEQFF. CDR3 nucleotides: TGTGCCAGCAGTTCCCTAGCGGGAAGATACAATGAGCAGTTCTTC.

The V call is TRBV28, the J call TRBJ2-7, with 8 bases lining up with TRBD1. This CDR3 has 12 residues. Germline CDR1 and CDR2: MDHEN and SYDVKM. After removal of 10 bases from V and 1 base from J, the junction contained 3 bases not matched to a gene. CDR3 residues: CATDRGSYEQYF. DNA for the CDR3: TGTGCCACCGACAGGGGATCCTACGAGCAGTACTTC.

There are many counts of this clonotype. This CDR3 is CASSDSLPYEQYF. The CDR3 DNA reads TGTGCCAGCAGTGACTCCCTTCCCTACGAGCAGTACTTC. The genes are TRBV25-1 and TRBJ2-7; D call uncertain. Germline lookup yields CDR1 MGHDK and CDR2 SYGVNS. The CDR3 has 13 amino acids. The germline V and J ends were trimmed by 3 bases and 2 bases, with 8 bases remaining between them.

The sample holds a few counts of this clonotype. J is TRBJ2-1 and V is TRBV5-1; D perhaps matches TRBD2 (6 bases). The germline CDR1 and CDR2 sequences are SGHRS and YFSETQ. The V end was cut by 1 base, the J end by 4 bases, with 12 bases between. The CDR3 extends over 15 amino acids. The chain's CDR3 is CASSLISGTYNEQFF. The CDR3 DNA sequence: TGCGCCAGCAGCTTGATTAGCGGCACGTACAATGAGCAGTTCTTC.

This clonotype was seen only a few times. The chain uses TRBV5-1 and TRBJ2-1, with 7 bases that match TRBD1. There are 14 residues in the CDR3. Germline-derived CDR1 and CDR2 are SGHRS and YFSETQ. The V and J ends lost 6 bases and 4 bases, in that order; junction bases with no gene match: 7. The CDR3 region is CASMPGTAYNEQFF. The CDR3 DNA reads as TGCGCCAGCATGCCCGGGACAGCTTACAATGAGCAGTTCTTC.

The V call is TRBV14, the J call TRBJ2-1; D gene ambiguous. Trimming stripped 3 bases from V and 2 bases from J, with 11 bases between. This CDR3 spans 15 amino acids. From germline, CDR1 is SGHDN and CDR2 FVKESK. CDR3 loop: CASSHVLTAYNEQFF. CDR3 nucleotide sequence: TGTGCCAGCAGCCATGTCCTTACAGCCTACAATGAGCAGTTCTTC.

This chain uses TRBV19 with TRBJ2-3; tentatively, D is TRBD1 (5 bases). This CDR3 contains 16 residues. Germline lookup yields CDR1 LNHDA and CDR2 SQIVND (reference sequence). Trimming left V 4 bases short and J 2 bases short, with 16 bases between. CDR3 sequence reads: CASSKEDRYNTDTQYF. The CDR3 region has the DNA TGTGCCAGTAGTAAGGAAGACAGATACAACACAGATACGCAGTATTTT.

This clonotype was picked up a small number of times. The rearrangement joins TRBV24-1 to TRBJ2-7; 9 positions match TRBD2. In germline, CDR1 is KGHDR, CDR2 SFDVKD. The CDR3 spans 13 residues. J was trimmed by 3 bases and V by 10 bases; bases with no gene match: 6. The CDR3: CATRGREGYEQYF. The DNA for the CDR3 is TGTGCCACTCGAGGGCGGGAGGGCTACGAGCAGTACTTC.

The chain couples TRBV3-1 to TRBJ2-7; the match to TRBD2 covers 7 bases. This CDR3 has 15 residues. V shed 1 base and J 3 bases; nucleotides not matched to a gene: 6. Germline CDR1 is LGHDT and CDR2 is YNNKEL (reference sequence). The CDR3, as DNA: TGTGCCAGCAGCCAAGTGACTAGCCCTAACTACGAGCAGTACTTC. It specifies CASSQVTSPNYEQYF.

The V gene is TRBV18, the J gene TRBJ2-7; TRBD2 matches 8 bases. Germline CDR1 reads KGHSH; CDR2 reads LQKENI. The V gene end was trimmed by 5 bases and the J gene end by 5 bases; junction bases not matched to a gene: 11. This CDR3 has 15 residues. DNA of the CDR3: TGTGCCAGCTCAAAAACTAGCGGACTTCGCAACGAGCAGTACTTC. Residues: CASSKTSGLRNEQYF. The full variable domain, in which reference TRBV18 and TRBJ2-7 provide the parts outside the CDR3, is NAGVMQNPRHLVRRRGQEARLRCSPMKGHSHVYWYRQLPEEGLKFMVYLQKENIIDESGMPKERFSAEFPKEGPSILRIQQVVRGDSAAYFCASSKTSGLRNEQYFGPGTRLTVT.

This chain joins TRBV19 and TRBJ2-1, with D perhaps matching TRBD2 (5 bases). V was clipped by 5 bases and J by 12 bases, with 11 bases between them. The CDR3 contains 11 residues. Looked up from germline, CDR1 is LNHDA and CDR2 is SQIVND (reference sequence). The CDR3 is CASSASGTQFF. The DNA for the CDR3 is TGTGCCAGTAGTGCTTCGGGAACGCAGTTCTTC.

The CDR3 loop reads CSARRTGTSGSWGRDTQYF. CDR3 nucleotides: TGCAGTGCTAGAAGGACCGGGACTAGCGGGAGTTGGGGTCGGGATACGCAGTATTTT. The chain combines TRBV20-1 with TRBJ2-3; 14 bases are shared with TRBD2. Looked up from germline, CDR1 is DFQATT and CDR2 is SNEGSKA (reference sequence). The CDR3 extends over 19 amino acids. V shed 2 bases, J shed 6 bases, and the junction held 16 bases outside the gene matches.